One and the same sample provided the 5 T cell receptor beta chains below, sequenced in a study of breast tumors, draining lymph nodes, adjacent tissues. Samples came from axillary lymph nodes draining the breast cancer. One entry per CDR3 protein results from TCRdb running MiXCR on the multiplex PCR reads. The sample includes 140,000 to 150,000 distinct CDR3 sequences, 30% to 35% of them seen just once. Sequencing input: axillary lymph node tissue. The receptors stem from a female donor with breast cancer. Some clones in this sample may be carry-over from other donors' samples.

This clonotype was seen repeatedly, ten times or more. The gene calls are TRBV3-1 and TRBJ2-7; D unclear. The CDR3 is 13 residues long. CDR1 and CDR2 from the germline V gene are LGHDT and YNNKEL (reference sequence). Trimming left V 4 bases short and J 1 base short, with 8 bases between. The CDR3 reads CASSPLRSYEQYF. In DNA form, the CDR3 reads TGTGCCAGCAGCCCCCTACGTTCCTACGAGCAGTACTTC.

This clonotype was counted many times. This chain connects TRBV7-2 to TRBJ1-5; D is ambiguous. The CDR3 is 15 residues long. Trimming took 0 bases from V and 3 from J, leaving 9 bases between them. CDR1 is SGHTA and CDR2 is FQGNSA in the germline V gene. CDR3 protein: CASSLAVENNQPQHF. CDR3 DNA: TGTGCCAGCAGCTTAGCCGTCGAGAACAATCAGCCCCAGCATTTT.

Concerning this clonotype itself: At one end the junction does not follow the germline gene, possibly because of a read error. The chain has TRBV12-3 or TRBV12-4 and TRBJ1-3, with D unresolved. The CDR3 totals 15 residues. The CDR3 region is CASSDQAGSGDTIYF. The DNA for the CDR3 is TGTGCCAGCAGCGACCAGGCCGGCTCTGGAGACACCATATATTTT.

This clonotype has more than one count but fewer than ten. The chain uses TRBV27 and TRBJ2-1; D assignment may be TRBD1 or TRBD2 (5 bases each). V lost 8 bases to trimming and J lost 4 bases, with 15 bases between them. Germline V gene data show CDR1 as MNHEY and CDR2 as SMNVEV (reference sequence). The CDR3 has 14 amino acids. The CDR3 DNA sequence: TGTGCCAGCCGTGGGGGAGCTTCGTACAATGAGCAGTTCTTC. Translation: CASRGGASYNEQFF.

This clonotype was detected many times. The CDR3 loop reads CASSPSLRLAADTQYF. In DNA form, the CDR3 reads TGTGCCAGCAGCCCAAGCCTCCGACTAGCGGCAGATACGCAGTATTTT. The rearrangement uses TRBV7-2 and TRBJ2-3, with 9 bases lining up with TRBD2. Germline V CDR1 and CDR2: SGHTA, FQGNSA. The CDR3 covers 16 residues. V was clipped by 5 bases and J by 4 bases; unmatched bases: 10. Using reference TRBV7-2 and TRBJ2-3 for the parts outside the CDR3, the full variable domain is GAGVSQSPSNKVTEKGKDVELRCDPISGHTALYWYRQSLGQGLEFLIYFQGNSAPDKSGLPSDRFSAERTGGSVSTLTIQRTQQEDSAVYLCASSPSLRLAADTQYFGPGTRLTVL.